A selection of T cell receptor beta chains follows, all from one sample in a study of cytomegalovirus exposure and HLA in healthy donors. TCRdb's table, derived via immunoSEQ multiplex PCR, lists solely in-frame clones and lacks some. The data hold tens of thousands of clones, with roughly four fifths observed a single time. Specimen: PBMCs. These receptors were taken from a young woman in good health and CMV-seropositive. CDR3s include the opening cysteine and the closing phenylalanine or tryptophan. A D gene is named only where the DNA matches it firmly. Only some rows state a clone size, as once, few, many or a class for expanded clones.

>-|-|TRBJ2-7|12|TRBV30
TGTGCCGTCTCCAGGGGGGCCTACGAGCAGTACTTC
CAVSRGAYEQYF
>-|TRBD2|TRBJ2-7|16|TRBV6-1
TGTGCCAGCAGTGACCGATTAGCGGGAGAGGGCTACGAGCAGTACTTC
CASSDRLAGEGYEQYF
>-|TRBD2|TRBJ2-3|14|TRBV5-1
TGCGCCAGCAGCTCGTCGGGGGGTGTAGATACGCAGTATTTT
CASSSSGGVDTQYF
>few|-|TRBJ2-7|14|TRBV4-3
TGCGCCAGCAGCCAAGTTCACAGCTCCTACGAGCAGTACTTC
CASSQVHSSYEQYF
>-|TRBD1|TRBJ2-3|17|TRBV7-2
TGTGCCAGCACCCTAGACACAGGGGGCGCTTTGACAGATACGCAGTATTTT
CASTLDTGGALTDTQYF
>-|-|TRBJ2-3|13|TRBV7-6
TGTGCCAGCAGCTTAGTCGGCACAGATACGCAGTATTTT
CASSLVGTDTQYF
>few|TRBD1|TRBJ1-4|14|TRBV11-2
TGTGCCAGCAGCCTTGACAGGGGAGGGGAAAAACTGTTTTTT
CASSLDRGGEKLFF
>-|-|TRBJ1-1|15|TRBV11-2
TGTGCCAGCAGCTTTCATGGACAGTTGAACACTGAAGCTTTCTTT
CASSFHGQLNTEAFF
>-|-|TRBJ1-2|11|TRBV28
TGTGCCAGCAGTTTCCTCTATGGCTACACCTTC
CASSFLYGYTF
>-|TRBD2|TRBJ2-5|16|TRBV30
TGTGCCTGGAGTTTTCGACTAGCGGGAGTTAGAGAGACCCAGTACTTC
CAWSFRLAGVRETQYF
>-|-|TRBJ1-4|12|TRBV10-3
TGTGCCATCAGTGAGCTCGATGAAAAACTGTTTTTT
CAISELDEKLFF
>few|-|TRBJ2-7|12|TRBV7-6
TGTGCCAGCAGCTTAGGGGACACCGAGCAGTACTTC
CASSLGDTEQYF
>-|-|TRBJ1-1|13|TRBV2
TGTGCCAGCAGTGCGGTCGAGGGCAGGAAAGCTTTCTTT
CASSAVEGRKAFF
>once|TRBD1|TRBJ1-2|15|TRBV6-6
TGTGCCAGTAATAAGGGACAGACAACTAACTATGGCTACACCTTC
CASNKGQTTNYGYTF
>-|TRBD1|TRBJ2-2|16|TRBV19
TGTGCCAGTAGCCAAGGACAGGGGCCGGACACCGGGGAGCTGTTTTTT
CASSQGQGPDTGELFF
>-|-|TRBJ1-2|15|TRBV28
TGTGCCAGCAGTTCGTTCTCAGGGGATTCTGATGGCTACACCTTC
CASSSFSGDSDGYTF
>-|-|TRBJ2-1|15|TRBV11-2
TGTGCCAGCAGCTTAGGGCAGGGGACAATCAGGGAGCAGTTCTTC
CASSLGQGTIREQFF
>-|-|TRBJ2-2|13|TRBV11-3
TGTGCCAGCAGCCAGACAGCCACCGGGGAGCTGTTTTTT
CASSQTATGELFF
>-|-|TRBJ2-3|13|TRBV6-5
TGTGCCAGCAGTTACGGCGGGACAGATACGCAGTATTTT
CASSYGGTDTQYF
>medium-sized|TRBD2|TRBJ2-7|14|TRBV6-1
TGTGCCAGCAGGCCCGGGACTAGAGCCTACGAGCAGTACTTC
CASRPGTRAYEQYF
>-|TRBD2|TRBJ2-1|15|TRBV7-2
TGTGCCAGCAGCCCGGGGACTAGCGGGTTCCGAGAGCAGTTCTTC
CASSPGTSGFREQFF
>-|-|TRBJ1-4|14|TRBV2
TGTGCCAGCAGTGACCGGACAGTCGGGGAAAAACTGTTTTTT
CASSDRTVGEKLFF
>-|-|TRBJ1-3|15|TRBV5-1
TGCGCCAGCAGCTTGGGCGGCCAGACTGGAAACACCATATATTTT
CASSLGGQTGNTIYF
>-|TRBD1|TRBJ1-2|13|TRBV6-5
TGTGCCAGCAGTCGACAGGGAGACTATGGCTACACCTTC
CASSRQGDYGYTF
>-|-|TRBJ1-2|11|TRBV13
TGTGCCAGCAGCCAGGCCTATGGCTACACCTTC
CASSQAYGYTF
>-|-|TRBJ2-5|12|TRBV9
TGTGCCAGCAAGAGGGATGGGGAGACCCAGTACTTC
CASKRDGETQYF
>-|-|TRBJ2-2|13|TRBV7-7
TGTGCTAGCAGTTTCTCAGTCACCGGGGAGCTGTTTTTT
CASSFSVTGELFF
>-|-|TRBJ2-3|15|TRBV7-7
TGTGCTAGCAGCTTAGAACGGGGAGGCACAGATACGCAGTATTTT
CASSLERGGTDTQYF
>-|TRBD2|TRBJ2-1|15|TRBV7-9
TGTGCCAGCAGGCGTACTAGCGGGAGTTTCCATGAGCAGTTCTTC
CASRRTSGSFHEQFF
>-|TRBD1|TRBJ2-2|15|TRBV5-6
TGTGCCAGCAGCTTCGGGACAGGCATCACCGGGGAGCTGTTTTTT
CASSFGTGITGELFF
>-|-|TRBJ1-3|17|TRBV21-1
TGTGCCAGCAGCAAAGTAATGGAACAGGGATCAGGAAACACCATATATTTT
CASSKVMEQGSGNTIYF
>-|-|TRBJ1-4|16|TRBV6-5
TGTGCCAGCAGTTCCACCCTCGGAGAGGGAGGCGAAAAACTGTTTTTT
CASSSTLGEGGEKLFF
>-|-|TRBJ2-1|14|TRBV7-7
TGTGCTAGCAGCTTGGCGGGTGGGGGGAATGAGCAGTTCTTC
CASSLAGGGNEQFF
>-|-|TRBJ2-5|15|TRBV9
TGTGCCAGCAGCGTAGTGGGGACGCGGGATGAGACCCAGTACTTC
CASSVVGTRDETQYF
>few|-|TRBJ2-3|15|TRBV5-6
TGTGCCAGCAGCTCCCCCGGGACTAGCACAGATACGCAGTATTTT
CASSSPGTSTDTQYF
>-|TRBD2|TRBJ2-3|15|TRBV30
TGTGCCTGGAGTGTGAGCGGGAGGAGGACAGATACGCAGTATTTT
CAWSVSGRRTDTQYF
>-|-|TRBJ2-3|16|TRBV27
TGTGCCAGCAGTCCCCCTTTTCGGGAACGCACAGATACGCAGTATTTT
CASSPPFRERTDTQYF
>-|TRBD1|TRBJ1-5|15|TRBV28
TGTGCCAGCAGTTCCCCCGGGACAGGGGAACAGCCCCAGCATTTT
CASSSPGTGEQPQHF